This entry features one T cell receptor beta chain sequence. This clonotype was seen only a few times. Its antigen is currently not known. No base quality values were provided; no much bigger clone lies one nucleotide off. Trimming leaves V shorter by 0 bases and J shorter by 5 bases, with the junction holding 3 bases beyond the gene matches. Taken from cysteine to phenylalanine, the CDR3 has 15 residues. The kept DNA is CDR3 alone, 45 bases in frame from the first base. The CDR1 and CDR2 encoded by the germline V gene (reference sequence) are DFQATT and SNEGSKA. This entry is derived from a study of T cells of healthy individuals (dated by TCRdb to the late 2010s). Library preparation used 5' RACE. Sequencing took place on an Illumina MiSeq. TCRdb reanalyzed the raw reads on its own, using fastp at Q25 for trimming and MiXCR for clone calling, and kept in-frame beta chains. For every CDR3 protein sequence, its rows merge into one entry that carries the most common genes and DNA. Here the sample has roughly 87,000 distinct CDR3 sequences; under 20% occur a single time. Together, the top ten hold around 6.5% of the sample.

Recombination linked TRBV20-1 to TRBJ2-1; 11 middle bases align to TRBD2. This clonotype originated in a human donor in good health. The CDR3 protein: CSARDTSGSDNEQFF. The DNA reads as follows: TGCAGTGCTAGAGATACTAGCGGGAGCGACAATGAGCAGTTCTTC.